A selection of T cell receptor beta chains follows, all from one sample in a study of OX40 agonist ivuxolimab in advanced cancers. Sequencing was performed with immunoSEQ multiplex PCR; in TCRdb, only in-frame clones are kept and a portion is missing. The table has approximately 47,000 clones, 80% to 95% seen once; the top ten hold 5.5% to 8.5%. Sample: CD4+ or CD8+ T cells sorted from blood, taken in a trial of the OX40 agonist ivuxolimab. The receptors were gathered from an adult with an advanced solid tumor such as melanoma, head and neck, liver or kidney cancer. The CDR3 runs from the conserved cysteine through the conserved F or W. The D gene is left open where the match is weak. Size is stated for part of the rows, as once, few or many counts, or as a class when the clone is expanded.

TRBD1 | 15 | TRBJ1-5 | NA | TRBV19 | CASTRTGNSNQPQHF | TGTGCCAGTACCAGGACAGGGAATAGCAATCAGCCCCAGCATTTT
NA | 12 | TRBJ2-5 | NA | TRBV7-9 | CASSLPRADQYF | TGTGCCAGCAGCCTCCCGAGAGCGGACCAGTACTTC
TRBD1 | 14 | TRBJ1-2 | NA | TRBV30 | CAWSPGQGDYGYTF | TGTGCCTGGAGTCCCGGACAGGGGGACTATGGCTACACCTTC
TRBD1 | 16 | TRBJ2-7 | NA | TRBV2 | CASSEVRGQGLEEQYF | TGTGCCAGCAGTGAAGTACGCGGACAGGGGTTGGAAGAGCAGTACTTC
TRBD1 | 16 | TRBJ2-1 | NA | TRBV29-1 | CSVRDRGYRDYNEQFF | TGCAGCGTTAGGGACAGGGGGTATCGAGACTACAATGAGCAGTTCTTC
NA | 14 | TRBJ2-3 | NA | TRBV10-2 | CASSGQTSTDTQYF | TGCGCCAGCAGTGGGCAGACTAGCACAGATACGCAGTATTTT
NA | 15 | TRBJ2-1 | once | TRBV6-6 | CASSYGSGIGNEQFF | TGTGCCAGCAGTTACGGGTCAGGGATCGGCAATGAGCAGTTCTTC
NA | 13 | TRBJ2-7 | NA | TRBV27 | CASSVDSTYEQYF | TGTGCCAGCAGTGTCGACAGCACTTACGAGCAGTACTTC
NA | 14 | TRBJ2-7 | NA | TRBV6-5 | CASSSRDNSYEQYF | TGTGCCAGCAGTTCCCGGGACAACTCCTACGAGCAGTACTTC
NA | 14 | TRBJ1-6 | NA | TRBV27 | CASSFGGVNSPLHF | TGTGCCAGCAGTTTCGGCGGGGTCAATTCACCCCTCCACTTT
TRBD1 | 15 | TRBJ1-1 | NA | TRBV7-9 | CASSPQGGGRTEAFF | TGTGCCAGCAGCCCCCAGGGGGGAGGAAGGACTGAAGCTTTCTTT
NA | 13 | TRBJ1-1 | once | TRBV11-2 | CASSFGADTEAFF | TGTGCCAGCAGCTTTGGGGCGGACACTGAAGCTTTCTTT
NA | 13 | TRBJ1-2 | NA | TRBV6-1 | CASSDSTDYGYTF | TGTGCCAGCAGTGATTCGACAGACTATGGCTACACCTTC
NA | 15 | TRBJ1-1 | NA | TRBV9 | CASSTGLGANTEAFF | TGTGCCAGCAGCACCGGACTGGGGGCTAACACTGAAGCTTTCTTT
NA | 14 | TRBJ2-5 | once | TRBV11-2 | CASSLVGEGETQYF | TGTGCCAGCAGCTTAGTCGGGGAAGGAGAGACCCAGTACTTC
NA | 13 | TRBJ2-3 | NA | TRBV5-5 | CASSPLSTDTQYF | TGTGCCAGCAGCCCCCTGAGCACAGATACGCAGTATTTT
NA | 15 | TRBJ2-5 | NA | TRBV7-9 | CASSLVQGLGETQYF | TGTGCCAGCAGCTTAGTACAGGGCCTTGGAGAGACCCAGTACTTC
TRBD1 | 15 | TRBJ1-5 | few | TRBV13 | CASSLGQGGNQPQHF | TGTGCCAGCAGCTTAGGCCAGGGGGGGAATCAGCCCCAGCATTTT
NA | 16 | TRBJ1-2 | once | TRBV9 | CASSVFGASLEYGYTF | TGTGCCAGCAGCGTCTTTGGGGCGTCTTTGGAGTATGGCTACACCTTC
TRBD1 | 15 | TRBJ2-1 | once | TRBV7-8 | CASSSWTGIYNEQFF | TGTGCCAGCAGCTCCTGGACAGGGATATACAATGAGCAGTTCTTC
TRBD1 | 14 | TRBJ1-2 | NA | TRBV6-5 | CASSYGTDYYGYTF | TGTGCCAGCAGTTACGGGACAGACTACTATGGCTACACCTTC
TRBD1 | 14 | TRBJ2-1 | NA | TRBV11-2 | CASSPGQGGNEQFF | TGTGCCAGCAGCCCGGGACAGGGAGGAAATGAGCAGTTCTTC
NA | 13 | TRBJ1-1 | NA | TRBV28 | CASSSLGGFEAFF | TGTGCCAGCAGTTCGTTAGGGGGATTTGAAGCTTTCTTT
NA | 14 | TRBJ2-1 | few | TRBV5-6 | CASSLGSSNNEQFF | TGTGCCAGCAGCCTAGGGTCTTCTAACAATGAGCAGTTCTTC
TRBD2 | 16 | TRBJ2-7 | NA | TRBV27 | CASSPSGSGGVYEQYF | TGTGCCAGCAGTCCTTCGGGTAGCGGGGGGGTCTACGAGCAGTACTTC
NA | 15 | TRBJ1-3 | NA | TRBV27 | CASSSLGTTGNTIYF | TGTGCCAGCAGTTCCCTAGGGACGACTGGAAACACCATATATTTT
NA | 15 | TRBJ2-7 | NA | TRBV12-5 | CASGPATLAFYEQYF | TGTGCTAGTGGTCCAGCGACCCTAGCGTTCTACGAGCAGTACTTC
NA | 14 | TRBJ1-4 | NA | TRBV11-2 | CASSRAMGNEKLFF | TGTGCCAGCAGCCGGGCCATGGGGAATGAAAAACTGTTTTTT
TRBD1 | 17 | TRBJ2-2 | NA | TRBV15 | CATSRDADRGKTGELFF | TGTGCCACCAGCAGAGACGCAGACAGGGGGAAAACCGGGGAGCTGTTTTTT
NA | 15 | TRBJ1-5 | NA | TRBV4-1 | CASSPQDGSGLAQHF | TGCGCCAGCAGCCCCCAGGACGGCTCGGGCCTGGCCCAGCATTTT
NA | 14 | TRBJ2-5 | NA | TRBV13 | CASSPSGSQETQYF | TGTGCCAGCAGCCCCAGCGGGTCGCAAGAGACCCAGTACTTC
NA | 12 | TRBJ2-2 | NA | TRBV27 | CASGRRAGELFF | TGTGCCAGCGGACGGAGGGCCGGGGAGCTGTTTTTT
TRBD1 | 17 | TRBJ1-6 | NA | TRBV9 | CASSFNSGQGGNSPLHF | TGTGCCAGCAGCTTCAATTCGGGACAGGGAGGCAATTCACCCCTCCACTTT
NA | 12 | TRBJ1-6 | NA | TRBV11-2 | CASSLEESPLHF | TGTGCCAGCAGCTTAGAAGAATCACCCCTCCACTTT
NA | 15 | TRBJ1-2 | once | TRBV9 | CASSPRGGARVGYTF | TGTGCCAGCAGCCCCCGCGGGGGGGCGAGGGTTGGCTACACCTTC
TRBD1 | 13 | TRBJ2-1 | NA | TRBV28 | CASSLNRGRPQFF | TGTGCCAGCAGTTTAAACAGGGGGCGCCCTCAGTTCTTC
TRBD1 | 15 | TRBJ1-4 | NA | TRBV6-4 | CASSEGTGSGEKLFF | TGTGCCAGCAGTGAAGGGACAGGGAGTGGAGAAAAACTGTTTTTT
TRBD2 | 15 | TRBJ2-5 | NA | TRBV6-1 | CASRASGVYQETQYF | TGTGCCAGCAGGGCTAGCGGGGTGTACCAAGAGACCCAGTACTTC
NA | 15 | TRBJ1-6 | NA | TRBV19 | CASSARTDIASPLHF | TGTGCCAGTAGTGCTCGGACCGATATAGCTTCACCCCTCCACTTT
TRBD1 | 19 | TRBJ1-5 | NA | TRBV27 | CASSSSRDRGPYSNQPQHF | TGTGCCAGCAGTTCATCCCGGGACAGGGGGCCATATAGCAATCAGCCCCAGCATTTT
NA | 14 | TRBJ2-1 | NA | TRBV4-2 | CASSQDREYNEQFF | TGTGCCAGCAGCCAAGACCGGGAGTACAATGAGCAGTTCTTC
NA | 14 | TRBJ1-1 | NA | TRBV7-9 | CASSPRELNTEAFF | TGTGCCAGCAGCCCCCGGGAACTTAACACTGAAGCTTTCTTT
TRBD1 | 13 | TRBJ2-7 | NA | TRBV6-1 | CASSEDRVYEQYF | TGTGCCAGCAGTGAGGACAGGGTCTACGAGCAGTACTTC
TRBD1 | 16 | TRBJ2-5 | NA | TRBV5-1 | CASSPGTGGYRETQYF | TGCGCCAGCAGCCCCGGGACAGGAGGGTACAGAGAGACCCAGTACTTC
NA | 13 | TRBJ2-5 | NA | TRBV11-2 | CASSLAVGETQYF | TGTGCCAGCAGCTTAGCCGTGGGGGAGACCCAGTACTTC
NA | 14 | TRBJ1-5 | NA | TRBV27 | CASSLGLSNQPQHF | TGTGCCAGCAGTTTGGGACTTTCCAATCAGCCCCAGCATTTT
TRBD1 | 17 | TRBJ1-1 | NA | TRBV13 | CASSLGPMDRGNTEAFF | TGTGCCAGCAGCTTAGGCCCCATGGACAGGGGTAACACTGAAGCTTTCTTT
NA | 12 | TRBJ2-1 | NA | TRBV7-9 | CASSLGWDEQFF | TGTGCCAGCAGCTTAGGATGGGATGAGCAGTTCTTC
TRBD2 | 15 | TRBJ2-1 | NA | TRBV11-2 | CASSRGLAGVLEQFF | TGTGCCAGCAGCCGAGGACTAGCGGGGGTTCTGGAGCAGTTCTTC